The clone carrying this TCR beta chain was seen a few times. The protocol was immunoSEQ multiplex PCR, while the TCRdb copy is restricted to in-frame clones and leaves out a portion. The table records 35,000 to 45,000 clones, roughly 87% of them present only once. CDR3 length: 13 residues. CDR1 ENHRY and CDR2 SYGVKD come from the germline V gene. The germline V and J ends were trimmed by 10 bases and 0 bases, with 12 bases remaining between them. This entry comes from a study of blood T cell repertoires in COVID-19. Input material: peripheral blood. The genes are TRBV10-3 and TRBJ1-1, with TRBD1 as a possible D gene (5 bases). This receptor was identified in a human donor in a cohort sampled during active COVID-19. CDR3 coding DNA: TGTGCCACCCAAGGGGAGGTGAACACTGAAGCTTTCTTT. Protein product: CATQGEVNTEAFF.